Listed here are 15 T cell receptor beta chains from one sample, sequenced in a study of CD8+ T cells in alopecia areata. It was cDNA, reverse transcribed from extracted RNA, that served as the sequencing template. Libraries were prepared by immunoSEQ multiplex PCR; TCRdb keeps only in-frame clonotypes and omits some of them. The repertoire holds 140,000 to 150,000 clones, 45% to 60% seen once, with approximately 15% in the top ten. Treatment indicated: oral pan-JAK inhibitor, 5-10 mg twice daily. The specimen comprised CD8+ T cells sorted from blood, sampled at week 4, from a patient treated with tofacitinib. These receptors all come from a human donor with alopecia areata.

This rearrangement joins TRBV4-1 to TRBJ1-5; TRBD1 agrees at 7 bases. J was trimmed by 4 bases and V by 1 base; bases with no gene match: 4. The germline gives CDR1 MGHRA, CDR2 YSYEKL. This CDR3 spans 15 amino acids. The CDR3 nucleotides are TGCGCCAGCAGCCAAGTTAGGGGGCTGAATCAGCCCCAGCATTTT. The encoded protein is CASSQVRGLNQPQHF.

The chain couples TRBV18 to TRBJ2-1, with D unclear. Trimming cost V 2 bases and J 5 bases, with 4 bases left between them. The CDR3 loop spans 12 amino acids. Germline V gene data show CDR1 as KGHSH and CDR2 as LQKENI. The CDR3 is CASSPADNEQFF. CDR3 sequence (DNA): TGTGCCAGCTCACCAGCGGACAATGAGCAGTTCTTC.

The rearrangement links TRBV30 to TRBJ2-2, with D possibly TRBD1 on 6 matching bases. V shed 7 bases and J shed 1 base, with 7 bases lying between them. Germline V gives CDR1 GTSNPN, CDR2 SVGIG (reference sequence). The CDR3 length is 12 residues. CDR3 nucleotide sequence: TGTGCCTCGACAGGGAACACCGGGGAGCTGTTTTTT. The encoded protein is CASTGNTGELFF.

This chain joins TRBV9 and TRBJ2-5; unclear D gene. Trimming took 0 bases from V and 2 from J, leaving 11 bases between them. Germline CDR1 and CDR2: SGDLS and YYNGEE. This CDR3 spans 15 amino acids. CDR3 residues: CASSVEDEKQETQYF. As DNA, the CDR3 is TGTGCCAGCAGCGTAGAGGACGAGAAACAAGAGACCCAGTACTTC.

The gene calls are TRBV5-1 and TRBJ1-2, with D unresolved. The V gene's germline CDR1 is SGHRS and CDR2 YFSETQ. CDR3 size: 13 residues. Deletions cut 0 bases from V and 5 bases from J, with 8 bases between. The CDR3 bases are TGCGCCAGCAGCTTGGACATCTTTTATGGCTACACCTTC. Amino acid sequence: CASSLDIFYGYTF.

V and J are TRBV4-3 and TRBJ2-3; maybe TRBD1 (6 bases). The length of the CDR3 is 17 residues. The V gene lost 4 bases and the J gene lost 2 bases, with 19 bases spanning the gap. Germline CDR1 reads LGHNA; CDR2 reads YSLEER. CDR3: CASSLSDGGRYTDTQYF. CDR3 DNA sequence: TGCGCCAGCAGCCTCAGTGATGGGGGCCGCTACACAGATACGCAGTATTTT.

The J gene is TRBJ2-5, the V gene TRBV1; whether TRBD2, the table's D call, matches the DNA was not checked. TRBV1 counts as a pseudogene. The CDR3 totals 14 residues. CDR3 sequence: CTSSQDWGGETQYF. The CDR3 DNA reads TGCACCAGCAGCCAAGATTGGGGGGGAGAGACCCAGTACTTC.

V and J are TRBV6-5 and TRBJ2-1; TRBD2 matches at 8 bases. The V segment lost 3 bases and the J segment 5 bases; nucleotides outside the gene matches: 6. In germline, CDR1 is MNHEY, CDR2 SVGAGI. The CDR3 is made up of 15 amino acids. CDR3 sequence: CASSYPGGAHNEQFF. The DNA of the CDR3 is TGTGCCAGCAGTTATCCCGGGGGGGCCCACAATGAGCAGTTCTTC.

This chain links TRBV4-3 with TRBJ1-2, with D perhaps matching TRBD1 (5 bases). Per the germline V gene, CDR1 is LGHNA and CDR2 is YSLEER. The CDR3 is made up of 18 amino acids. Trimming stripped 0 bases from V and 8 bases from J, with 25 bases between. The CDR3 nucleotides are TGCGCCAGCAGCCAAGAGGGAGTAGGGACCGCACGAGCTTTGGGCTACACCTTC. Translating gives CASSQEGVGTARALGYTF.

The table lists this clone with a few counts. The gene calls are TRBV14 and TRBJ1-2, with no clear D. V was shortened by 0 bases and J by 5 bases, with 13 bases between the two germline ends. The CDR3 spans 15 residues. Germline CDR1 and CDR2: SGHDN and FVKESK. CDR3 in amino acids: CASSQDQVLGYGYTF. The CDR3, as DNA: TGTGCCAGCAGCCAAGATCAGGTTTTGGGGTATGGCTACACCTTC.

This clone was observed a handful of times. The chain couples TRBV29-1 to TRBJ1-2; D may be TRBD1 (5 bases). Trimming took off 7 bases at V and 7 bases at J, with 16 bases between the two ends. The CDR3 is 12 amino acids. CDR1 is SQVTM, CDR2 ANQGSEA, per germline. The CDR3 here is CSASGVEGGYTF. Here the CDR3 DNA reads TGCAGCGCCTCGGGGGTAGAGGGTGGCTACACCTTC.

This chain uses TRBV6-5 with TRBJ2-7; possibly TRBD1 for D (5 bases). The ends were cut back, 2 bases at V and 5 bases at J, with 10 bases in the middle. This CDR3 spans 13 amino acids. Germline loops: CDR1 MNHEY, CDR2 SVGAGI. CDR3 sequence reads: CASSYRQFDEQYF. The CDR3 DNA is TGTGCCAGCAGTTACAGACAGTTCGACGAGCAGTACTTC.

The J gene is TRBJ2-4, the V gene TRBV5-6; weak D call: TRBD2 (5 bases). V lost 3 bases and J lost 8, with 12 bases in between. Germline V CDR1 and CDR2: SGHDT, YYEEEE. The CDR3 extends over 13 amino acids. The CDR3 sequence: CASSSEGSDIQYF. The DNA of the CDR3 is TGTGCCAGCAGCTCTGAGGGTTCGGACATTCAGTACTTC.

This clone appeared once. The CDR3 DNA reads TGCAGCGTTGATGTAGGGGACGGACTTGGGCAGTACTTC. It yields the protein CSVDVGDGLGQYF. This chain joins TRBV29-1 and TRBJ2-7, with D perhaps assigned TRBD1 or TRBD2 (5 bases each). The V and J ends lost 3 bases and 9 bases respectively, with 18 bases between them. From germline, CDR1 is SQVTM and CDR2 ANQGSEA. The CDR3 loop spans 13 amino acids.

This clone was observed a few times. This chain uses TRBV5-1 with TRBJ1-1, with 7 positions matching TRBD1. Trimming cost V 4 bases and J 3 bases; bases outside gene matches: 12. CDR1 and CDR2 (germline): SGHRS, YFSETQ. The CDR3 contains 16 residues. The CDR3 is CASSDPWDSTHTEAFF. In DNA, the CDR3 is TGCGCCAGCAGCGATCCCTGGGACAGTACTCACACTGAAGCTTTCTTT.